This T cell receptor beta chain was captured in a study of T cell responses to AZD1222 COVID-19 vaccine. General study findings and limits: Seropositive at baseline were only six or seven AZD1222 recipients.

V lost 0 bases and J 2 bases, leaving 4 bases between the germline ends. Germline V CDR1 and CDR2: SGHDN, FVKESK. There are 13 residues in the CDR3. A note on this clone: Antigen: not known. Other DNA sequences of this sample code for an identical CDR3.

Data came from immunoSEQ multiplex PCR; TCRdb stores just in-frame clones and leaves some out. The sample includes around 100,000 clones, 80% to 90% of them seen just once. V usage is TRBV14 and J usage is TRBJ1-2; D call uncertain. This material consisted of peripheral blood, taken on day 0 of AZD1222 vaccination. This TCR was recovered from an adult in good health. CDR3 DNA sequence: TGTGCCAGCAGCCAAGATTTAAACTATGGCTACACCTTC. It is translated as CASSQDLNYGYTF.